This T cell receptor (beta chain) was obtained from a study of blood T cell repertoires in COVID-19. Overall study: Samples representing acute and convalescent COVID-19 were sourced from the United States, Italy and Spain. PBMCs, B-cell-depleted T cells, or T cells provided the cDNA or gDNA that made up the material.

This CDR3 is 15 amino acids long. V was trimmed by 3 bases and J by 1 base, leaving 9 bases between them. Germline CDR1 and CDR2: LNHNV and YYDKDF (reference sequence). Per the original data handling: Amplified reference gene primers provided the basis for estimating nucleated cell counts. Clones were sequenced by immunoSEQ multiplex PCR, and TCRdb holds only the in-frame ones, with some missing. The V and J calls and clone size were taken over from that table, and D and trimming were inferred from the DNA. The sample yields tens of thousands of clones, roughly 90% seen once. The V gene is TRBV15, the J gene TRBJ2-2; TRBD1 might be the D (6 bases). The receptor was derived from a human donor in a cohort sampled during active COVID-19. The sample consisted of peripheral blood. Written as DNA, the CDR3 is TGTGCCACCAGCAGCCGACAGGAGAACACCGGGGAGCTGTTTTTT. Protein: CATSSRQENTGELFF. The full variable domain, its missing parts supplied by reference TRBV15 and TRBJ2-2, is DAMVIQNPRYQVTQFGKPVTLSCSQTLNHNVMYWYQQKSSQAPKLLFHYYDKDFNNEADTPDNFQSRRPNTSFCFLDIRSPGLGDTAMYLCATSSRQENTGELFFGEGSRLTVL.